The 22 T cell receptor beta chains in this list originate from one sample, sequenced in a study of T cell repertoires in cytomegalovirus infection. These receptors have no identified antigens. In TCRdb, the reads were re-called with MiXCR into one record per CDR3 protein. The table includes fewer than 900,000 distinct CDR3 sequences, almost 30% detected once. This sample comprised cultured CD8+ T cells from PBMCs, obtained from culture after CMV antigen stimulation. These receptors all come from a human donor in good health (CMV status not recorded). Some clones in this sample may be carry-over from other donors' samples.

CDR3: CASSLGGKQFF. The DNA of the CDR3 is TGTGCCAGCAGCTTAGGGGGAAAGCAGTTCTTC. The chain employs TRBV5-6 and TRBJ2-1, with D possibly TRBD1 on 6 matching bases. CDR1 is SGHDT, CDR2 YYEEEE, per germline. V shed 2 bases and J shed 11 bases, with 8 bases lying between them. This CDR3 has 11 amino acids.

The chain is built from TRBV19 and TRBJ2-3; 7 bases match TRBD1. CDR3 size: 14 residues. Germline-derived CDR1 and CDR2 are LNHDA and SQIVND (reference sequence). J lost 6 bases, V lost 3 bases, and 6 bases had no gene match. DNA for the CDR3: TGTGCCAGTAGTATTAACAGGGGACCCGATACGCAGTATTTT. Encoded protein: CASSINRGPDTQYF.

This chain uses TRBV20-1 with TRBJ2-3; D is perhaps TRBD2 (5 bases). The germline V gene encodes CDR1 DFQATT and CDR2 SNEGSKA (reference sequence). The CDR3 has 16 residues. V was trimmed by 0 bases and J by 1 base, leaving 14 bases between them. The CDR3 nucleotides are TGCAGTGCTAGAGACAGGACTGCACCGCGCACAGATACGCAGTATTTT. This encodes CSARDRTAPRTDTQYF.

The chain uses TRBV5-1 and TRBJ1-4, with 9 nucleotides matching TRBD1. The CDR3 has 17 residues. Unmatched junction bases numbered 8, after V lost 1 base and J lost 4 bases. CDR1 SGHRS and CDR2 YFSETQ come from the germline V gene. The CDR3 sequence is CASSLRSGQGFNEKLFF. In DNA, the CDR3 is TGCGCCAGCAGCTTGAGGTCGGGACAGGGATTTAATGAAAAACTGTTTTTT. The full variable domain, rest sourced from reference TRBV5-1 and TRBJ1-4, is KAGVTQTPRYLIKTRGQQVTLSCSPISGHRSVSWYQQTPGQGLQFLFEYFSETQRNKGNFPGRFSGRQFSNSRSEMNVSTLELGDSALYLCASSLRSGQGFNEKLFFGSGTQLSVL.

This clonotype was seen many times. This chain connects TRBV6-5 to TRBJ1-2; 10 positions agree with TRBD1. The CDR3 has 16 amino acids. Germline assignment: CDR1 MNHEY and CDR2 SVGAGI. Trimming took 0 bases from V and 8 from J; bases not matched to a gene: 9. The CDR3 DNA reads as TGTGCCAGCAGTTACTCGGGGACAGGGGAATTAGGCGGCTACACCTTC. Protein product: CASSYSGTGELGGYTF.

This clonotype was observed a handful of times. The rearrangement links TRBV7-9 to TRBJ1-1; D ambiguous. CDR1 is SEHNR, CDR2 FQNEAQ, per germline (reference sequence). The V end was cut by 4 bases, the J end by 2 bases, with 11 bases between. This CDR3 has 14 amino acids. The CDR3 DNA follows: TGTGCCAGCAGCTCCCGGATCCTAAACACTGAAGCTTTCTTT. Its protein is CASSSRILNTEAFF.

Many counts were recorded for this clonotype. The genes are TRBV4-3 and TRBJ1-6, with D possibly TRBD1 on 5 matching bases. This CDR3 has 14 residues. V shed 2 bases and J shed 14 bases, with 16 bases lying between them. The V gene's germline CDR1 is LGHNA and CDR2 YSLEER. This CDR3 reads CASSQILGVEALHF. The DNA for the CDR3 is TGCGCCAGCAGCCAAATTCTAGGGGTCGAGGCCCTCCACTTT.

This clonotype has only a few counts. The genes are TRBV7-8 and TRBJ2-3, with TRBD1 matching 9 bases. This CDR3 is built from 15 residues. Germline trimming cut 4 bases from V and 6 bases from J; bases unmatched to any gene: 8. Germline-derived CDR1 and CDR2 are SGHVS and FQNEAQ. The chain's CDR3 is CASSYTGTGRDTQYF. As DNA, the CDR3 is TGTGCCAGCAGCTACACCGGGACAGGGCGCGATACGCAGTATTTT.

J is TRBJ1-5 and V is TRBV4-1; the D gene is possibly TRBD1 (5 bases). The CDR3 has 15 amino acids. Germline CDR1 reads MGHRA; CDR2 reads YSYEKL. V lost 4 bases and J 1 base, leaving 11 bases between the germline ends. The CDR3 coding sequence is TGCGCCAGCAGCCTCCTGGGGGAGAGCAATCAGCCCCAGCATTTT. Amino acid sequence: CASSLLGESNQPQHF.

The V and J genes are TRBV4-3 and TRBJ2-1; TRBD2 agrees at 7 bases. This CDR3 has 14 amino acids. The V gene's germline CDR1 is LGHNA and CDR2 YSLEER. J was trimmed by 5 bases and V by 4 bases; bases with no gene match: 5. Here the CDR3 DNA reads TGCGCCAGCAGCCTTTGGGAGGGAAACAATGAGCAGTTCTTC. Its translation: CASSLWEGNNEQFF.

This clonotype was detected ten times or more. This chain connects TRBV7-2 to TRBJ2-2; D is ambiguous. The ends were cut back, 7 bases at V and 2 bases at J, with 5 bases in the middle. This CDR3 is built from 12 residues. Germline assignment: CDR1 SGHTA and CDR2 FQGNSA. The CDR3 DNA follows: TGTGCCAGCATTATAAACACCGGGGAGCTGTTTTTT. Its protein product is CASIINTGELFF.

This chain uses TRBV7-8 with TRBJ1-5; D is perhaps TRBD1 (6 bases). V was shortened by 8 bases and J by 1 base, with 15 bases between the two germline ends. The CDR3 has 15 residues. Germline V gives CDR1 SGHVS, CDR2 FQNEAQ. The CDR3, as DNA: TGTGCCAGCCAACCCGGCAGGGGCAGCAATCAGCCCCAGCATTTT. Translating it yields CASQPGRGSNQPQHF.

The chain has TRBV7-4 and TRBJ1-2, with no clear D. V was trimmed by 6 bases and J by 8 bases, leaving 13 bases between them. The CDR3 has 12 amino acids. CDR1 is SGHVT and CDR2 is SQSDAQ in the germline V gene. DNA of the CDR3: TGTGCCAGCAGGCCCGGTAGTCGGGGCTACACCTTC. Protein product: CASRPGSRGYTF.

Many counts were recorded for this clonotype. One end of the junction varies from germline; a read error may be responsible. The CDR3 DNA sequence: TGTGCTAGCAGCTTAGATCCGGGGATTGATGAGCAGTTCTTC. As protein: CASSLDPGIDEQFF. The chain recombines TRBV7-7 with TRBJ2-1; tentatively, D is TRBD2 (5 bases). The CDR3 extends over 14 amino acids. CDR1 and CDR2 from the germline V gene are SSHAT and FNYEAQ (reference sequence).

Many counts were recorded for this clonotype. This chain connects TRBV7-8 to TRBJ1-5; tentative D call: TRBD1 (5 bases). The ends were cut back, 4 bases at V and 9 bases at J, with 10 bases in the middle. CDR1 and CDR2 from the germline V gene are SGHVS and FQNEAQ. The CDR3 has 12 residues. CDR3 protein: CASSYGARPQHF. DNA of the CDR3: TGTGCCAGCAGCTATGGGGCCCGGCCCCAGCATTTT.

In this sample, this clonotype turned up a few times. The rearrangement links TRBV25-1 to TRBJ1-1, with D possibly TRBD1 on 5 matching bases. The V and J ends lost 9 bases and 3 bases respectively, with 14 bases between them. The CDR3 extends over 13 amino acids. Germline CDR1 reads MGHDK; CDR2 reads SYGVNS. The DNA of the CDR3 is TGTGCCAGTCAGGGCTTTGGGGACACTGAAGCTTTCTTT. Residues: CASQGFGDTEAFF.

This clonotype appeared a few times. The J gene is TRBJ1-5, the V gene TRBV10-2; D unclear. The CDR3 loop spans 14 amino acids. In germline, CDR1 is WSHSY, CDR2 SAAADI. V dropped 7 bases and J dropped 5 bases, with 15 bases sitting between them. CDR3 in amino acids: CASKTGEADQPQHF. In DNA form, the CDR3 reads TGCGCCAGCAAGACCGGGGAGGCTGATCAGCCCCAGCATTTT.

The chain uses TRBV7-9 and TRBJ2-3; 7 bases match TRBD1. From germline, CDR1 is SEHNR and CDR2 FQNEAQ (reference sequence). Losses at the gene ends were 2 bases for V and 1 base for J; bases not matched to a gene: 3. The CDR3 is 15 amino acids. The CDR3: CASSLYGQGTDTQYF. The CDR3 coding sequence is TGTGCCAGCAGCTTATATGGACAGGGCACAGATACGCAGTATTTT.

The table lists this clonotype with a few counts. V is TRBV6-8 and J is TRBJ1-6; the D is unclear. Germline V gives CDR1 MNHGY, CDR2 SAAAGT. Deletions cut 6 bases from V and 7 bases from J, with 16 bases between. The length of the CDR3 is 15 residues. CDR3: CASRDRVQLNSPLHF. CDR3 coding DNA: TGTGCCAGCAGGGACCGCGTCCAACTAAATTCACCCCTCCACTTT.

This clonotype came up a few times. The V and J genes are TRBV12-3 or TRBV12-4 and TRBJ1-2, with D hard to call. Trimming stripped 9 bases from V and 8 bases from J, with 16 bases between. This CDR3 comprises 12 residues. As DNA, the CDR3 is TGTGCCAGTTCCGGGAGCCCCGGGGGCTACACCTTC. The encoded protein is CASSGSPGGYTF.

As DNA, the CDR3 is TGTGCCAGCAGCTTAGCGTGGCAGTCCCCATACAATGAGCAGTTCTTC. Residues: CASSLAWQSPYNEQFF. This rearrangement joins TRBV7-9 to TRBJ2-1; D unresolved. Germline CDR1 reads SEHNR; CDR2 reads FQNEAQ (reference sequence). This CDR3 is built from 16 residues. Trimming stripped 0 bases from V and 4 bases from J, with 13 bases between.

The chain employs TRBV13 and TRBJ1-4, with D unresolved. The CDR3 consists of 12 residues. The germline V gene encodes CDR1 PRHDT and CDR2 FYEKMQ (reference sequence). Trimming took off 3 bases at V and 10 bases at J, with 9 bases between the two ends. The chain's CDR3 is CASSFGMGKLFF. CDR3 coding DNA: TGTGCCAGCAGCTTTGGGATGGGAAAACTGTTTTTT.